The following is a TCR beta chain sequence with its context. This clone's antigen is unknown. Base qualities are not recorded, but no much larger clone differs from it by a single base. The data were obtained in a study of blood T cell repertoires in COVID-19 (dated by TCRdb to 2018 to 2021). About the study as a whole: The collaborator samples originated in the United States, Italy and Spain and spanned the acute and convalescent phases of COVID-19. The material from the prospective study consisted of cDNA or gDNA derived from T cells, B-cell-depleted T cells, or PBMCs. The dataset comprised deeply sampled blood TCRbeta repertoires from subjects exposed to, actively infected with, or recovered from COVID-19. The repertoires were released in a freely available public database intended as a resource for research on the immune response to SARS-CoV-2. Samples came from the ongoing ImmuneRACE study (first 160 participants) plus 1,254 subjects from 6 global collaborators. Nearly every sample came with metadata listing a de-identified subject ID, COVID-19 status, age in years and sex. Where available, HLA class I and class II types were obtained from metadata supplied by the sample provider rather than from assay-based typing. The research as a whole found: The quantity of clinical and demographic metadata differed by source and by participant and was supplied without curation.

Collaborating institutions collected whole blood in K2EDTA tubes following their own protocols. Collaborator samples were shipped for TCRbeta analysis as frozen whole blood, isolated PBMCs, or DNA extracted from either sample type. V is shortened by 4 bases, J by 4 bases, and the region joining them spans 19 bases. The CDR3 goes from the cysteine to the phenylalanine over 15 residues. Of all the DNA, just the CDR3 is kept, 45 bases in frame from base 1. Via the germline V gene, CDR1 is SQVTM and CDR2 ANQGSEA. TCRbeta CDR3 regions were amplified from genomic DNA by means of the immunoSEQ Assay, a bias-controlled multiplex PCR. As for the original processing: Within the assay, amplification of reference gene primers was used to estimate how many nucleated cells each sample contained. Sequence reads were collapsed and filtered to measure the absolute abundance of every unique TCRbeta CDR3 rearrangement. For each sample, productive Simpson clonality was calculated as the square root of Simpson's diversity index across productive rearrangements. TCRdb re-hosts the immuneACCESS table, in-frame sequences only. Its copies lack some clones; in the studies checked, an unresolved V gene accounts for under half of them, and the cause for the rest is not known. Clonal size and the V and J genes are those of that table, whereas D and trimming came from the DNA. Recorded for this sample are fewer than 65,000 clones; 80% to 90% of them occurred a single time. Together, the top ten hold 1.5% to 2% of the sample.

The sample was peripheral blood. The TCR was taken from a man in his 60s with acute or convalescent COVID-19. Rearrangement joined TRBV29-1 to TRBJ2-5; TRBD2 might be the D gene, on 7 matching bases. The DNA sequence is given as TGCAGCGTTGGAGGGACTCAGGGGAGGGGAGAGACCCAGTACTTC. Translated, this gives CSVGGTQGRGETQYF. With all but the CDR3 taken from the reference TRBV29-1 and TRBJ2-5 genes, the full variable domain is: SAVISQKPSRDICQRGTSLTIQCQVDSQVTMMFWYRQQPGQSLTLIATANQGSEATYESGFVIDKFPISRPNLTFSTLTVSNMSPEDSSIYLCSVGGTQGRGETQYFGPGTRLLVL.